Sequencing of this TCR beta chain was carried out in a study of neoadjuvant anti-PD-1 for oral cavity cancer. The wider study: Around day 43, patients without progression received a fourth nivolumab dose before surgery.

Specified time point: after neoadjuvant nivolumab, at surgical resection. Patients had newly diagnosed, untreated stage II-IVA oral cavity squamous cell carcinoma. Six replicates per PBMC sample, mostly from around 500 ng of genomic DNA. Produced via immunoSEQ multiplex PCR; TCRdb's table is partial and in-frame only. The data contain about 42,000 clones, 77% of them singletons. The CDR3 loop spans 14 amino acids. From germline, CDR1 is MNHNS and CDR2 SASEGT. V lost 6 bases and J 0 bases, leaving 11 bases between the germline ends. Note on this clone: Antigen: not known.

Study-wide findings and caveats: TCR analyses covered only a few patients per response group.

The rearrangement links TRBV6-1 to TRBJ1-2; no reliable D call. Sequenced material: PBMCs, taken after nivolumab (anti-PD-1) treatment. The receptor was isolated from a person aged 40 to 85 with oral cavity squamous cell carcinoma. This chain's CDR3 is CASSRAFSNYGYTF. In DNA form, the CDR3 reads TGTGCCAGCAGCCGGGCCTTCTCTAACTATGGCTACACCTTC.